One sample yielded the 32 T cell receptor beta chains listed below, sequenced in a study of post-analysis software for immune sequencing data. Study observations and caveats: Patients had higher frequencies than controls of roughly 5 TRBV segments, including TRBV5-6, TRBV5-1 and TRBV20-1.

Their antigen targets remain unknown. cDNA libraries of TCR beta carried unique molecular identifiers. TCRdb reprocessed the PCR reads with MiXCR, giving one entry per CDR3 protein. The table includes roughly 700,000 distinct CDR3 sequences, roughly 30% detected once. Source material: blood. The receptors shown here come from a girl between 5 and 17 years old with multiple sclerosis.

The chain recombines TRBV7-9 with TRBJ1-4; possibly TRBD1 for D (5 bases). This CDR3 region has 14 residues. CDR1 is SEHNR, CDR2 FQNEAQ, per germline (reference sequence). Deletions cut 4 bases from V and 5 bases from J, with 11 bases between. The CDR3: CASSWGYPNEKLFF. In nucleotides, the CDR3 is TGTGCCAGCAGCTGGGGGTACCCAAATGAAAAACTGTTTTTT.

This clonotype showed up just a few times. This chain links TRBV24-1 with TRBJ2-5; D is perhaps TRBD1 (5 bases). Germline V lookup: CDR1 KGHDR, CDR2 SFDVKD. CDR3 length: 16 amino acids. V lost 4 bases and J lost 5, with 19 bases in between. The CDR3 spells CATSDPRGPAMETQYF. For the CDR3, the DNA is TGTGCCACCAGTGACCCAAGGGGCCCAGCCATGGAGACCCAGTACTTC.

This clonotype has a handful of counts. This chain connects TRBV5-1 to TRBJ2-1; D not certain. The V and J ends lost 4 bases and 0 bases respectively, with 11 bases between them. This CDR3 is 15 amino acids long. The germline V gene has CDR1 SGHRS and CDR2 YFSETQ. The CDR3 DNA reads as TGCGCCAGCAGCCGCGGAAGGACCTCCTACAATGAGCAGTTCTTC. Its protein product is CASSRGRTSYNEQFF. Combining the CDR3 with reference TRBV5-1 and TRBJ2-1 gives the whole variable domain KAGVTQTPRYLIKTRGQQVTLSCSPISGHRSVSWYQQTPGQGLQFLFEYFSETQRNKGNFPGRFSGRQFSNSRSEMNVSTLELGDSALYLCASSRGRTSYNEQFFGPGTRLTVL.

This clonotype was counted ten times or more. This chain connects TRBV6-6 to TRBJ2-7; possibly TRBD1 for D (6 bases). The CDR3 extends over 13 amino acids. Trimming stripped 2 bases from V and 4 bases from J, with 9 bases between. Germline lookup yields CDR1 MNHNY and CDR2 SVGAGI (reference sequence). CDR3 protein: CASSYDRSYEQYF. The CDR3 bases are TGTGCCAGCAGTTACGACAGGTCATACGAGCAGTACTTC.

V usage is TRBV6-2 or TRBV6-3 and J usage is TRBJ1-2; TRBD1 might be the D (5 bases). Germline loops: CDR1 MNHEY, CDR2 SVGEGT. This CDR3 contains 15 residues. Trimming cost V 5 bases and J 0 bases, with 13 bases left between them. CDR3 sequence (DNA): TGTGCCAGCAGTGCGGGACTGAGACCTAACTATGGCTACACCTTC. The encoded protein is CASSAGLRPNYGYTF.

The chain recombines TRBV5-1 with TRBJ2-1; the match to TRBD1 covers 8 bases. Germline CDR1 and CDR2: SGHRS and YFSETQ. The CDR3 consists of 17 residues. The V and J ends lost 0 bases and 5 bases, in that order; junction bases with no gene match: 10. The DNA of the CDR3 is TGCGCCAGCAGCTTGGGACCGGGACAGGCTAGAAACAATGAGCAGTTCTTC. Translating gives CASSLGPGQARNNEQFF. Supplemented by reference TRBV5-1 and TRBJ2-1, the full variable domain reads KAGVTQTPRYLIKTRGQQVTLSCSPISGHRSVSWYQQTPGQGLQFLFEYFSETQRNKGNFPGRFSGRQFSNSRSEMNVSTLELGDSALYLCASSLGPGQARNNEQFFGPGTRLTVL.

The chain combines TRBV10-3 with TRBJ2-3; D is tentatively TRBD1 or TRBD2 (5 bases each). The germline gives CDR1 ENHRY, CDR2 SYGVKD. The CDR3 is made up of 13 amino acids. The CDR3 sequence: CASHGADTDTQYF. The CDR3 region has the DNA TGTGCTTCCCACGGGGCAGACACAGATACGCAGTATTTT.

This clonotype has a handful of counts. The V call is TRBV27, the J call TRBJ1-5, with TRBD1 matching 8 bases. CDR3 length: 15 residues. With V trimmed by 6 bases and J by 2 bases, 6 bases remained unmatched. Germline CDR1 and CDR2: MNHEY and SMNVEV (reference sequence). The CDR3 loop reads CASSGQGNGNQPQHF. The CDR3 DNA sequence: TGTGCCAGCAGCGGACAGGGAAACGGCAATCAGCCCCAGCATTTT.

The chain couples TRBV28 to TRBJ2-5, with 8 bases matching TRBD1. The DNA end favors TRBJ2-7, so the J call may be wrong. This CDR3 contains 16 residues. Germline V lookup: CDR1 MDHEN, CDR2 SYDVKM. The CDR3 protein is CASSLALRQGNYEQYF. CDR3 nucleotides: TGTGCCAGCAGTTTAGCCCTCCGACAGGGGAATTACGAGCAGTACTTC.

The rearrangement joins TRBV12-3 or TRBV12-4 to TRBJ1-2; possibly TRBD1 for D (5 bases). The CDR3 is 13 residues long. Trimming stripped 6 bases from V and 7 bases from J, with 15 bases between. The CDR3 nucleotides are TGTGCCAGCAGCCTTGGGGGGATATCTGGCTACACCTTC. It specifies CASSLGGISGYTF.

This chain uses TRBV28 with TRBJ1-2, with 12 bases that match TRBD1. With V trimmed by 3 bases and J by 4 bases, 6 bases remained unmatched. Germline-derived CDR1 and CDR2 are MDHEN and SYDVKM. The length of the CDR3 is 16 residues. DNA of the CDR3: TGTGCCAGCAGTTTGCCCGGGACAGGGGGCGCCTATGGCTACACCTTC. Translation: CASSLPGTGGAYGYTF.

There are a few counts of this clonotype. The chain carries TRBV4-3 and TRBJ2-3; TRBD2 aligns across 13 bases. Germline-derived CDR1 and CDR2 are LGHNA and YSLEER. V lost 3 bases to trimming and J lost 0 bases; unmatched junction nucleotides: 0. The CDR3 extends over 16 amino acids. CDR3 coding DNA: TGCGCCAGCAGCCAGGGACTAGCGGGGAGCACAGATACGCAGTATTTT. The encoded protein is CASSQGLAGSTDTQYF.

The V gene is TRBV20-1, the J gene TRBJ2-3; no clear D gene. The CDR3 length is 13 residues. The germline CDR1 and CDR2 sequences are DFQATT and SNEGSKA (reference sequence). The V end lost 2 bases, the J end lost 2 bases, and 8 bases lay between the germline ends. The CDR3 region has the DNA TGCAGTGCTAGAACCCCGGCCACAGATACGCAGTATTTT. It translates to CSARTPATDTQYF.

The chain carries TRBV12-3 or TRBV12-4 and TRBJ1-2, with 12 bases identical to TRBD1. The CDR3 extends over 14 amino acids. The V gene end was trimmed by 5 bases and the J gene end by 8 bases; junction bases not matched to a gene: 6. Here the CDR3 reads CASSGTGGLWGYTF. The CDR3 region has the DNA TGTGCCAGCAGTGGGACAGGGGGCTTGTGGGGCTACACCTTC.

The rearrangement joins TRBV24-1 to TRBJ1-5; D is possibly TRBD1 (5 bases). V lost 4 bases, J lost 4 bases, and 13 bases lay in between. Germline assignment: CDR1 KGHDR and CDR2 SFDVKD. The CDR3 extends over 15 amino acids. The DNA for the CDR3 is TGTGCCACCAGTGACCCAGGGATGGGAAATCAGCCCCAGCATTTT. Translating it yields CATSDPGMGNQPQHF.

V and J are TRBV6-5 and TRBJ2-5; D is possibly TRBD1 or TRBD2 (6 bases each). V dropped 3 bases and J dropped 4 bases, with 9 bases sitting between them. CDR3 size: 13 residues. Germline CDR1 and CDR2: MNHEY and SVGAGI. The CDR3 protein is CASSYGGPETQYF. The DNA of the CDR3 is TGTGCCAGCAGTTATGGGGGGCCAGAGACCCAGTACTTC.

This clonotype was seen a few times. The chain uses TRBV12-5 and TRBJ2-1; possibly TRBD1 or TRBD2 for D (5 bases each). Germline lookup yields CDR1 LGHNT and CDR2 FRNRAP. With 6 bases removed from V and 7 bases from J, the gap between germline ends came to 22 bases. The CDR3 length is 16 residues. The CDR3 spells CASGPLPGHGNNEQFF. CDR3 coding DNA: TGTGCTAGTGGCCCACTCCCGGGGCACGGAAATAATGAGCAGTTCTTC.

This clonotype was observed a handful of times. The chain carries TRBV29-1 and TRBJ1-2; TRBD1 is a possible D gene (6 bases). CDR3 size: 12 residues. Trimming removed 4 bases at V and 8 bases at J, with 14 bases between. Germline V gene lookup returns CDR1 SQVTM and CDR2 ANQGSEA. The chain's CDR3 is CSVGSGASGYTF. The CDR3 DNA follows: TGCAGCGTTGGGTCGGGGGCCAGCGGCTACACCTTC.

This clonotype was detected a few times. This chain uses TRBV6-6 with TRBJ1-5; possibly TRBD1 for D (5 bases). This CDR3 comprises 16 residues. Germline CDR1 reads MNHNY; CDR2 reads SVGAGI (reference sequence). V shed 4 bases and J shed 2 bases, with 15 bases lying between them. DNA for the CDR3: TGTGCCAGCAGTTTGGACGGGACCTTCGGCAATCAGCCCCAGCATTTT. Protein product: CASSLDGTFGNQPQHF.

This clonotype has just a few counts. This chain connects TRBV12-3 or TRBV12-4 to TRBJ2-3; D unresolved. The CDR3 spans 12 residues. V was shortened by 7 bases and J by 4 bases, with 9 bases between the two germline ends. The CDR3 DNA follows: TGTGCCAGCACTCCAGTCCCAGATACGCAGTATTTT. This translates into CASTPVPDTQYF.

The chain is built from TRBV6-6 and TRBJ2-7; 7 nucleotides align to TRBD1. Per germline, CDR1 MNHNY and CDR2 SVGAGI (reference sequence). V lost 6 bases to trimming and J lost 2 bases; unmatched junction nucleotides: 10. This CDR3 is 15 amino acids long. The CDR3 is CASRSTGASPYEQYF. CDR3 nucleotides: TGTGCCAGCAGATCCACAGGGGCCAGCCCCTACGAGCAGTACTTC.

This clonotype has just a few counts. The chain carries TRBV7-9 and TRBJ2-7; the match to TRBD1 covers 8 bases. Germline trimming cut 5 bases from V and 6 bases from J; bases unmatched to any gene: 15. In germline, CDR1 is SEHNR, CDR2 FQNEAQ (reference sequence). This CDR3 spans 16 amino acids. The CDR3 here is CASSEDPGGWGVEQYF. For the CDR3, the DNA is TGTGCCAGCAGCGAAGACCCAGGGGGCTGGGGTGTCGAGCAGTACTTC.

This chain connects TRBV7-9 to TRBJ1-4; D remains ambiguous. In germline, CDR1 is SEHNR, CDR2 FQNEAQ (reference sequence). The CDR3 covers 15 residues. The V end lost 2 bases, the J end lost 2 bases, and 9 bases lay between the germline ends. CDR3 protein: CASSLSAVTNEKLFF. CDR3 in DNA: TGTGCCAGCAGCTTATCTGCGGTGACTAATGAAAAACTGTTTTTT.

The chain uses TRBV20-1 and TRBJ1-6; TRBD1 is a possible D gene (5 bases). Germline V lookup: CDR1 DFQATT, CDR2 SNEGSKA (reference sequence). V was clipped by 3 bases and J by 11 bases, with 17 bases between them. This CDR3 has 14 amino acids. The CDR3 loop reads CSARGQAGLAPLHF. CDR3 nucleotide sequence: TGCAGTGCTAGGGGGCAGGCCGGCTTGGCACCCCTCCACTTT.

CDR3 protein: CSARDPTERGWYEQFF. The CDR3 DNA reads TGCAGTGCTAGAGACCCTACGGAGCGGGGCTGGTATGAGCAGTTCTTC. The chain recombines TRBV20-1 with TRBJ2-1; 7 bases line up with TRBD2. Germline-derived CDR1 and CDR2 are DFQATT and SNEGSKA (reference sequence). J lost 8 bases, V lost 0 bases, and 13 bases had no gene match. The CDR3 length is 16 residues.

This clonotype showed up just a few times. The chain couples TRBV3-1 to TRBJ2-7, with 11 bases that match TRBD2. The CDR3 is 16 residues long. The V gene's germline CDR1 is LGHDT and CDR2 YNNKEL (reference sequence). The V and J ends lost 0 bases and 3 bases, in that order; junction bases with no gene match: 4. CDR3 nucleotide sequence: TGTGCCAGCAGCCAAGATGGTAGCGGGAGGGGCTACGAGCAGTACTTC. Its translation is CASSQDGSGRGYEQYF.

This clonotype appeared many times. Here the CDR3 reads CSVEHGNEQFF. The CDR3 DNA sequence: TGCAGCGTTGAACACGGCAATGAGCAGTTCTTC. The rearrangement links TRBV29-1 to TRBJ2-1; D gene ambiguous. The CDR3 has 11 amino acids. Deletions cut 2 bases from V and 6 bases from J, with 5 bases between. Germline V gene data show CDR1 as SQVTM and CDR2 as ANQGSEA.

The chain joins TRBV5-1 to TRBJ2-3; 11 bases map to TRBD1. This CDR3 contains 24 residues. Germline-derived CDR1 and CDR2 are SGHRS and YFSETQ. Trimming at V came to 2 bases and at J to 8 bases, leaving 34 bases not matched to a gene. CDR3 bases: TGCGCCAGCAGCTTAGGACAGGGGGCGACCCTTCTCCCATTACCGTCGGCGTCTAGGGGTACGCAGTATTTT. It translates to CASSLGQGATLLPLPSASRGTQYF.

The chain combines TRBV7-2 with TRBJ2-5, with D possibly matching TRBD1 (6 bases). Trimming took 5 bases from V and 5 from J, leaving 15 bases between them. Germline V lookup: CDR1 SGHTA, CDR2 FQGNSA. CDR3 size: 14 residues. CDR3 nucleotides: TGTGCCAGCAGCCCCCGACAGGTCTGGGAGACCCAGTACTTC. It encodes CASSPRQVWETQYF.

The rearrangement links TRBV7-8 to TRBJ2-4; a weak D match, TRBD1 (5 bases). The CDR3 sequence is 15 residues long. V lost 1 base and J 8 bases, leaving 15 bases between the germline ends. Germline V gene data show CDR1 as SGHVS and CDR2 as FQNEAQ. The CDR3 sequence: CASSLERRVGYIQYF. The DNA for the CDR3 is TGTGCCAGCAGCTTAGAGCGCAGGGTCGGTTACATTCAGTACTTC.

This chain uses TRBV7-2 with TRBJ2-3, with D perhaps TRBD2 (7 bases). The CDR3 has 18 amino acids. Trimming stripped 1 base from V and 0 bases from J, with 17 bases between. Germline CDR1 reads SGHTA; CDR2 reads FQGNSA. For the CDR3, the DNA is TGTGCCAGCAGCTTAGGGGGTGGCGGGGGCCCCAGCACAGATACGCAGTATTTT. Its translation is CASSLGGGGGPSTDTQYF.

CDR3 nucleotides: TGTGCCAGCAGAAATGGGGTTGGGGGGGCGGCGAACAACTATGGCTACACCTTC. Translation gives CASRNGVGGAANNYGYTF. This chain uses TRBV6-1 with TRBJ1-2, with a weak D call TRBD1 (6 bases). This CDR3 has 18 residues. Germline assignment: CDR1 MNHNS and CDR2 SASEGT. V was shortened by 6 bases and J by 2 bases, with 25 bases between the two germline ends.